This record covers a single TCR beta chain. Its antigen is undetermined. This CDR3 spans 16 amino acids. The source of the sample is a study of T-cell memory formation after mild COVID-19. Study information: The TCR clusters were mostly specific to one donor.

One entry per CDR3 protein, called by TCRdb with MiXCR from the 5' RACE reads. Of just over 350,000 distinct CDR3 sequences listed, 13% to 15% are singletons. Study-wide results and limits: Contracting clones from day 15 to 85 showed balanced CD4/CD8; later expanders favored CD4+. Cross-reactive memory apparently joined, as some responding clones appeared in pre-infection memory. The main location of contracting CD4+ clones was CM and EM, and that of contracting CD8+ clones was EMRA.

The receptor comes from a man younger than 35 who had mild COVID-19 (a few samples of this study predate the infection). Cell type and time point are not known. The chain uses TRBV12-2 and TRBJ2-5; TRBD1, the D gene given by the table, was not confirmed from the DNA. TRBV12-2 is termed a pseudogene. Sample: PBMCs or a T cell subset sorted from them (not recorded which). The CDR3 protein is CASRLQWTKAQETQYF. The DNA for the CDR3 is TGTGCAAGTCGCTTACAATGGACAAAGGCACAAGAGACCCAGTACTTC.